The 17 T cell receptor beta chains given below trace back to one sample, sequenced in a study of human T cells and chemical hapten exposure. TCRdb called the RACE reads again in MiXCR, with one record for every CDR3 protein. The table records some 200,000 distinct CDR3 sequences, approximately 20% of them present only once. The time point: patch test 1, 2 weeks after DPC sensitization. As for treatment: therapeutic diphenylcyclopropenone sensitization with weekly scalp DPC. Specimen: whole blood, collected in connection with sensitization to the hapten diphenylcyclopropenone (DPC). These TCRs come from a woman between 45 and 65 years old with alopecia areata. Some clones in this sample may be carry-over from other donors' samples.

J is TRBJ1-1 and V is TRBV10-3; D may be TRBD1 (6 bases). The V and J ends lost 6 bases and 6 bases respectively, with 14 bases between them. Per germline, CDR1 ENHRY and CDR2 SYGVKD. The CDR3 runs to 13 residues. CDR3 loop: CAIREGGVAEAFF. The DNA for the CDR3 is TGTGCCATCAGGGAGGGGGGGGTCGCTGAAGCTTTCTTT.

This clonotype was picked up a small number of times. The V gene is TRBV6-4, the J gene TRBJ1-1; 8 positions match TRBD1. V lost 6 bases and J lost 3; bases outside the gene matches: 12. The CDR3 runs to 16 residues. Germline CDR1 reads MRHNA; CDR2 reads SNTAGT. CDR3 sequence: CASSLHSGGPDTEAFF. CDR3 coding DNA: TGTGCCAGCAGCCTACATTCAGGGGGCCCGGACACTGAAGCTTTCTTT.

The chain links TRBV7-2 to TRBJ2-5; TRBD2 aligns across 10 bases. Germline trimming cut 1 base from V and 5 bases from J; bases unmatched to any gene: 4. Germline V gene sequence: CDR1 SGHTA, CDR2 FQGNSA. This CDR3 has 15 amino acids. The CDR3 spells CASSLEAGGPETQYF. Written as DNA, the CDR3 is TGTGCCAGCAGCTTAGAAGCGGGAGGGCCGGAGACCCAGTACTTC.

V gene TRBV7-9 combines with J gene TRBJ2-2; no definite D call. Per germline, CDR1 SEHNR and CDR2 FQNEAQ (reference sequence). This CDR3 comprises 13 residues. Trimming left V 5 bases short and J 2 bases short, with 6 bases between. The CDR3 spells CASSGQNTGELFF. The CDR3 nucleotides read TGTGCCAGCAGCGGGCAAAACACCGGGGAGCTGTTTTTT.

This clonotype was counted ten times or more. The chain has TRBV20-1 and TRBJ2-1; 12 bases are shared with TRBD2. This CDR3 has 17 residues. V trimming: 1 base; J trimming: 4 bases; junction bases outside the gene matches: 8. The germline V gene encodes CDR1 DFQATT and CDR2 SNEGSKA (reference sequence). In nucleotides, the CDR3 is TGCAGTGCTAGAGGAGGACTAGCGGGGTCGTATTACAATGAGCAGTTCTTC. Translating gives CSARGGLAGSYYNEQFF.

This sequence joins TRBV7-6 and TRBJ2-5; 8 bases fit TRBD1. V was clipped by 5 bases and J by 1 base; unmatched bases: 6. Germline CDR1 SGHVS, CDR2 FNYEAQ. The CDR3 contains 15 residues. The CDR3 bases are TGTGCCAGCAGCCCCCCGGACAGGGTCCAAGAGACCCAGTACTTC. It is translated as CASSPPDRVQETQYF.

This clonotype was found a few times. V and J are TRBV10-3 and TRBJ2-2, with TRBD2 as a possible D gene (6 bases). V lost 3 bases and J lost 0, with 11 bases in between. The CDR3 sequence is 16 residues long. Germline V gene data show CDR1 as ENHRY and CDR2 as SYGVKD. The CDR3 protein is CAISERGNANTGELFF. The CDR3, as DNA: TGTGCCATCAGTGAACGGGGGAACGCGAACACCGGGGAGCTGTTTTTT.

This clonotype has ten or more counts. The gene calls are TRBV12-3 or TRBV12-4 and TRBJ2-4, with no clear D. The V end lost 7 bases, the J end lost 0 bases, and 7 bases lay between the germline ends. The CDR3 runs 13 residues. Here the CDR3 reads CASNGIAKNIQYF. DNA of the CDR3: TGTGCCAGCAATGGTATAGCCAAAAACATTCAGTACTTC.

Only a few counts were recorded for this clonotype. The chain has TRBV6-5 and TRBJ2-1, with D maybe TRBD2 (5 bases). Trimming left V 10 bases short and J 3 bases short, with 13 bases between. Germline CDR1 reads MNHEY; CDR2 reads SVGAGI. The CDR3 has 13 amino acids. CDR3 sequence reads: CATARAGYNEQFF. DNA for the CDR3: TGTGCCACCGCCCGGGCGGGCTACAATGAGCAGTTCTTC.

Only a few counts were recorded for this clonotype. V is TRBV12-3 or TRBV12-4 and J is TRBJ2-1, with 7 nucleotides matching TRBD1. V lost 6 bases and J lost 2; bases outside the gene matches: 7. The CDR3 loop spans 15 amino acids. The CDR3 loop is CASRDGTAPYNEQFF. CDR3 bases: TGTGCCAGCAGAGACGGGACAGCTCCCTACAATGAGCAGTTCTTC.

Only a few counts were recorded for this clonotype. The V gene is TRBV29-1, the J gene TRBJ1-5; 12 bases line up with TRBD1. CDR1 is SQVTM, CDR2 ANQGSEA, per germline. The CDR3 sequence is 14 residues long. V was pared by 8 bases and J by 6 bases, with 8 bases of the junction left unmatched. CDR3 bases: TGCAGCATTCCCGGGACAGGGGGCGGTCAGCCCCAGCATTTT. Translating gives CSIPGTGGGQPQHF.

The V gene is TRBV18, the J gene TRBJ1-1; unclear D gene. The CDR3 loop spans 13 amino acids. The ends were cut back, 5 bases at V and 2 bases at J, with 9 bases in the middle. Germline V gene data show CDR1 as KGHSH and CDR2 as LQKENI. CDR3 sequence reads: CASSTGINTEAFF. DNA of the CDR3: TGTGCCAGCTCAACGGGCATCAACACTGAAGCTTTCTTT.

This clonotype was observed a handful of times. The CDR3: CSVVLRGEAFF. The CDR3 DNA sequence: TGCAGCGTTGTTTTGAGGGGTGAAGCTTTCTTT. The V call is TRBV29-1, the J call TRBJ1-1; possibly TRBD1 for D (5 bases). V lost 4 bases and J 7 bases, leaving 10 bases between the germline ends. Germline V lookup: CDR1 SQVTM, CDR2 ANQGSEA. The CDR3 totals 11 residues.

This clonotype was seen only a few times. The chain joins TRBV25-1 to TRBJ2-5; D remains unclear. The V end was cut by 3 bases, the J end by 1 base, with 12 bases between. CDR1 is MGHDK, CDR2 SYGVNS, per germline. This CDR3 spans 15 amino acids. In nucleotides, the CDR3 is TGTGCCAGCAGTGATACAACACGGAGCCAAGAGACCCAGTACTTC. It is translated as CASSDTTRSQETQYF. Combining the CDR3 with reference TRBV25-1 and TRBJ2-5 gives the whole variable domain EADIYQTPRYLVIGTGKKITLECSQTMGHDKMYWYQQDPGMELHLIHYSYGVNSTEKGDLSSESTVSRIRTEHFPLTLESARPSHTSQYLCASSDTTRSQETQYFGPGTRLLVL.

The rearrangement links TRBV7-9 to TRBJ2-7; D perhaps matches TRBD2 (5 bases). Germline V gene data show CDR1 as SEHNR and CDR2 as FQNEAQ (reference sequence). Trimming stripped 5 bases from V and 5 bases from J, with 19 bases between. CDR3 size: 15 residues. The CDR3 region has the DNA TGTGCCAGCAGCCCGAGTCGGACTTCGGCCAACGAGCAGTACTTC. Translating it yields CASSPSRTSANEQYF.

This clonotype appeared a single time. The V and J genes are TRBV20-1 and TRBJ2-1; 11 bases are shared with TRBD2. The junction had 10 bases not matched to a gene; V was cut back by 6 bases and J by 6 bases. Germline V lookup: CDR1 DFQATT, CDR2 SNEGSKA (reference sequence). The CDR3 runs to 15 residues. CDR3 DNA sequence: TGCAGTGCAAGTGCCGGGACTAGCGGTTTCAATGAGCAGTTCTTC. It specifies CSASAGTSGFNEQFF.

This clonotype was seen a few times. The chain is built from TRBV20-1 and TRBJ2-1; possibly TRBD1 for D (5 bases). The CDR3 length is 14 residues. V shed 6 bases and J shed 7 bases, with 19 bases lying between them. Germline CDR1 DFQATT, CDR2 SNEGSKA (reference sequence). CDR3 sequence reads: CSAARQGSGNEQFF. DNA for the CDR3: TGCAGTGCCGCCCGCCAGGGTAGTGGGAATGAGCAGTTCTTC.